This T cell receptor (beta chain) came from a study of a mutant IDH1 vaccine in newly diagnosed glioma. Study-level background: Beginning 4-6 weeks after radiotherapy alone, or with temozolomide cycles, vaccination took place. Males made up about 60% and females about 40% of treated patients, whose mean age was approximately 44 years. Week 35 held visit V12, while week 47 held visit V13.

Germline trimming cut 3 bases from V and 2 bases from J; bases unmatched to any gene: 16. Germline CDR1 reads SGHAT; CDR2 reads FQDESV (reference sequence). This CDR3 spans 18 amino acids. Details on this clone: Its antigen is as yet unknown.

Measured with immunoSEQ multiplex PCR; TCRdb has only the in-frame clones, and not every one. The sample records some 49,000 clones, over 75% being singletons. Specified time point: week 47, end of study. The vaccine gave 300 ug of a 20-mer mutant IDH1 peptide subcutaneously per dose. Study-wide points: Variations in leading peripheral T cell clonotypes appeared to have no connection with pseudoprogression.

This rearrangement joins TRBV11-1 to TRBJ2-7; TRBD1 matches 7 bases. The input for sequencing was PBMCs, taken from a glioma patient whose treatment included an IDH1 peptide vaccine. This clonotype was sampled from a woman aged 40 to 55 with glioma. Some clones in this sample may be carry-over from other donors' samples. CDR3 sequence (DNA): TGTGCCAGCAGCTTTCAGCAAAGGGGGCGATTGTGGCCCTACGAGCAGTACTTC. Translating it yields CASSFQQRGRLWPYEQYF. Supplemented by reference TRBV11-1 and TRBJ2-7, the full variable domain reads EAEVAQSPRYKITEKSQAVAFWCDPISGHATLYWYRQILGQGPELLVQFQDESVVDDSQLPKDRFSAERLKGVDSTLKIQPAELGDSAMYLCASSFQQRGRLWPYEQYFGPGTRLTVT.